This TCR beta chain comes out of a study of T cell responses to AZD1222 COVID-19 vaccine (dated by TCRdb to the early 2020s). Looking at the study overall: AZD1222 recipients with second doses at about 4 weeks or about 12 weeks were pooled, because spike-specific TCR depth and breadth did not differ between schedules. Trial participants were enrolled by age into 18-55, 56-69 and 70-plus year subgroups, with around 140, 26 and 57 TCR-sequenced participants respectively. TCR sequencing was performed for over 230 trial participants, of whom around 200 were given two doses of AZD1222 and 26 were given two doses of MenACWY control vaccine.

Study-wide conclusions, independent of this receptor: Conclusions about previously exposed vaccinees were limited because only six AZD1222 recipients were SARS-CoV-2 seropositive at baseline. In the small 56-69-year group, the increase in depth fell short of significance, most likely because of low power. Participants were mostly white British, with more females than males. The authors suggested clonal diversity may have been underestimated. After two AZD1222 doses, spike-specific TCR breadth and depth were significantly higher than at day 0 and than in MenACWY recipients. CD4 TCRs associated with the vaccine covered the entire spike protein, and the dominant responses were in regions 160-218 and 743-854. Reportedly, almost half of the unique spike-specific TCRs recognized epitopes lying outside the regions that are mutated in the B.1.351 and B.1.1.7 variants. Because no day 14 peak-response samples were available, the repertoires could be characterized only after the peak T cell response.

This clone was detected once. This receptor's antigen is unknown. Per-base quality was not reported, and no clone a single base away is much larger than it. The CDR3 regions of human TCRbeta chains were analyzed by immunosequencing. The authors processed their data as follows. Repertoire TCRs were checked for matches against a reference library of SARS-CoV-2-specific TCRs that had been generated using the MIRA antigen-specificity platform. Breadth was defined as the fraction of unique TCRs that were SARS-CoV-2-associated, and depth was defined as the fraction of total T cells that were SARS-CoV-2-associated. Using the MIRA data, each spike-specific TCR was assigned both to the spike region to which the TCR was reactive and to a CD4 or CD8 class. Log10-transformed breadth and depth values were compared by one-way ANOVA with Sidak's multiple comparisons tests. TCRdb limited this immuneACCESS table to in-frame rearrangements with V and J called. A share of clones is missing; checked studies link under half to unresolved V genes, and the rest is unexplained. V and J calls and clone size come straight from that table; D and trimming were deduced from the DNA. The sample yields 95,000 to 100,000 clones; about 90% were counted once. Approximately 17% of the sample lies in the top ten.

Trimming removed 3 bases from V and 8 bases from J, leaving 22 bases between the germline ends. Reading from cysteine to phenylalanine, the CDR3 counts 16 amino acids. The DNA shown is the 48-base CDR3, in frame from base 1. From a lookup of the germline V gene (reference sequence), CDR1 and CDR2 are LNHDA and SQIVND. This specimen's time point label, interpreted: baseline before first vaccination. Samples from vaccinated people were obtained from the UK trials COV001 and COV002, which included a single-blind randomized controlled phase 2/3 trial of AZD1222 (ChAdOx1 nCoV-19) in healthy adults. For TCRbeta chain sequencing, PBMC samples were collected from trial participants at day 0 and at day 28 after the second dose.

This sequence originates from an adult in good health. The sequence is built from TRBV19 and TRBJ1-2, and possibly TRBD1, on 5 matching bases. The source was peripheral blood, collected on day 0 of AZD1222 vaccination. The sequenced DNA is TGTGCCAGTAGTATGGGGATCGGGACGAATCCGTCAGGCTACACCTTC. It encodes CASSMGIGTNPSGYTF.